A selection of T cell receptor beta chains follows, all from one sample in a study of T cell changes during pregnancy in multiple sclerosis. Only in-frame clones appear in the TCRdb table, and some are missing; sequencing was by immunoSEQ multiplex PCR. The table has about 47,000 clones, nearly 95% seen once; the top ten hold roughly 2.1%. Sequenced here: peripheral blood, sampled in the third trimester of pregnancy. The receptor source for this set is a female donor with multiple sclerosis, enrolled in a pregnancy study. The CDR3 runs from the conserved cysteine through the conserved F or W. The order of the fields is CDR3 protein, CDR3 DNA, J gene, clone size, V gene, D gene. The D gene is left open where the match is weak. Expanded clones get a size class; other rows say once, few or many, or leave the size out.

CDR3: CASSLDRGEQYF
DNA: TGTGCCAGCAGCTTAGACAGGGGCGAGCAGTACTTC
J: TRBJ2-7
size: .
V: TRBV11-2
D: .

CDR3: CASSRTSGAAGELFF
DNA: TGTGCCAGCAGTCGGACTAGCGGGGCTGCCGGGGAGCTGTTTTTT
J: TRBJ2-2
size: .
V: TRBV6-5
D: TRBD2

CDR3: CASSSLRDRQINYGYTF
DNA: TGTGCCAGCAGTTCCCTCCGGGACAGGCAAATTAACTATGGCTACACCTTC
J: TRBJ1-2
size: .
V: TRBV11-2
D: TRBD1

CDR3: CASSDSPGQNTGELFF
DNA: TGTGCCAGCAGTGACTCACCGGGACAGAACACCGGGGAGCTGTTTTTT
J: TRBJ2-2
size: few
V: TRBV6-4
D: .

CDR3: CASSLERRSSPGNMNTEAFF
DNA: TGCGCCAGCAGCTTGGAAAGGCGGTCAAGCCCTGGAAACATGAACACTGAAGCTTTCTTT
J: TRBJ1-1
size: .
V: TRBV5-1
D: .

CDR3: CASSQEQAGANEKLFF
DNA: TGTGCCAGCAGCCAAGAACAGGCAGGAGCTAATGAAAAACTGTTTTTT
J: TRBJ1-4
size: medium-sized
V: TRBV4-2
D: .

CDR3: CASSLPGLTGQYF
DNA: TGTGCCAGCAGCTTACCGGGACTTACTGGGCAGTACTTC
J: TRBJ2-7
size: few
V: TRBV7-9
D: .

CDR3: CASSRGSGNQPQHF
DNA: TGTGCCAGCAGCCGGGGGTCGGGCAATCAGCCCCAGCATTTT
J: TRBJ1-5
size: .
V: TRBV5-5
D: .

CDR3: CASSRTSGGDNEQFF
DNA: TGTGCCAGCAGCCGAACTAGCGGGGGGGACAATGAGCAGTTCTTC
J: TRBJ2-1
size: .
V: TRBV4-2
D: TRBD2

CDR3: CASSPGVAGVLNEQFF
DNA: TGTGCCAGCAGTCCAGGGGTAGCGGGAGTCCTCAATGAGCAGTTCTTC
J: TRBJ2-1
size: once
V: TRBV7-8
D: TRBD2

CDR3: CASSPKTSGNEQFF
DNA: TGTGCCAGCAGTCCAAAGACTAGCGGAAATGAGCAGTTCTTC
J: TRBJ2-1
size: .
V: TRBV27
D: TRBD2

CDR3: CASSLVAGVAYNEQFF
DNA: TGTGCCAGCAGTTTGGTAGCGGGAGTAGCCTACAATGAGCAGTTCTTC
J: TRBJ2-1
size: .
V: TRBV27
D: TRBD2

CDR3: CASSLGNQQGAEAYEQYF
DNA: TGTGCCAGCAGCTTAGGAAATCAACAGGGGGCTGAGGCCTACGAGCAGTACTTC
J: TRBJ2-7
size: .
V: TRBV13
D: TRBD1

CDR3: CATRGGDNEQFF
DNA: TGTGCCACACGAGGGGGGGACAATGAGCAGTTCTTC
J: TRBJ2-1
size: .
V: TRBV6-6
D: .

CDR3: CASSVAGMETQYF
DNA: TGTGCCAGCAGCGTAGCAGGGATGGAGACCCAGTACTTC
J: TRBJ2-5
size: .
V: TRBV9
D: .

CDR3: CASSFRGGNQPQHF
DNA: TGTGCCAGCAGTTTTCGGGGGGGCAATCAGCCCCAGCATTTT
J: TRBJ1-5
size: once
V: TRBV27
D: .

CDR3: CASSVGEGYNEQFF
DNA: TGTGCCAGCAGCGTAGGTGAGGGATACAATGAGCAGTTCTTC
J: TRBJ2-1
size: .
V: TRBV9
D: .

CDR3: CASSPNRDYGYTF
DNA: TGTGCCAGCAGTCCGAACAGGGACTATGGCTACACCTTC
J: TRBJ1-2
size: .
V: TRBV6-5
D: .

CDR3: CASSPTVTNYGYTF
DNA: TGTGCCAGCTCCCCCACTGTCACGAACTATGGCTACACCTTC
J: TRBJ1-2
size: .
V: TRBV18
D: .

CDR3: CASSSRTGIEQFF
DNA: TGTGCCAGCAGCTCGAGAACAGGGATTGAGCAGTTCTTC
J: TRBJ2-1
size: .
V: TRBV5-4
D: .

CDR3: CASSSDSYSITEAFF
DNA: TGTGCCAGCAGCTCGGACAGTTATTCGATCACTGAAGCTTTCTTT
J: TRBJ1-1
size: .
V: TRBV7-2
D: .

CDR3: CAWKRGQTGELFF
DNA: TGTGCCTGGAAAAGGGGGCAGACCGGGGAGCTGTTTTTT
J: TRBJ2-2
size: .
V: TRBV30
D: TRBD1

CDR3: CASSPGVAGGPDTQYF
DNA: TGTGCCAGCAGCCCTGGGGTAGCGGGAGGGCCAGATACGCAGTATTTT
J: TRBJ2-3
size: .
V: TRBV4-2
D: TRBD2

CDR3: CASSALRGYGYTF
DNA: TGTGCCAGCAGCGCGCTTCGGGGTTATGGCTACACCTTC
J: TRBJ1-2
size: .
V: TRBV7-9
D: .

CDR3: CASQRAIAYNEQFF
DNA: TGTGCCAGCCAACGAGCCATAGCCTACAATGAGCAGTTCTTC
J: TRBJ2-1
size: .
V: TRBV18
D: .

CDR3: CASSWPGQVNYGYTF
DNA: TGTGCCAGCAGCTGGCCGGGACAGGTTAACTATGGCTACACCTTC
J: TRBJ1-2
size: .
V: TRBV7-9
D: TRBD1

CDR3: CASTTAGVNNEQFF
DNA: TGTGCCAGCACCACAGCGGGAGTAAACAATGAGCAGTTCTTC
J: TRBJ2-1
size: .
V: TRBV28
D: TRBD2

CDR3: CASSYSVNEQFF
DNA: TGTGCCAGCAGCTATAGTGTGAATGAGCAGTTCTTC
J: TRBJ2-1
size: .
V: TRBV7-2
D: .

CDR3: CAAGPGLNTEAFF
DNA: TGTGCCGCCGGGCCGGGATTGAACACTGAAGCTTTCTTT
J: TRBJ1-1
size: .
V: TRBV6-5
D: .

CDR3: CASSTRTSGTYNEQFF
DNA: TGTGCCAGCAGTACCAGGACTAGCGGAACCTACAATGAGCAGTTCTTC
J: TRBJ2-1
size: .
V: TRBV27
D: TRBD2

CDR3: CASKGDRGPSYEQYF
DNA: TGTGCCAGTAAGGGGGACAGGGGGCCCTCCTACGAGCAGTACTTC
J: TRBJ2-7
size: .
V: TRBV2
D: TRBD1

CDR3: CASSERTGRLAFF
DNA: TGTGCCAGCAGTGAGCGGACAGGGAGGTTGGCTTTCTTT
J: TRBJ1-1
size: .
V: TRBV25-1
D: TRBD1

CDR3: CASSLDRDEQFF
DNA: TGTGCCAGCAGCCTCGACAGGGATGAGCAGTTCTTC
J: TRBJ2-1
size: .
V: TRBV5-4
D: TRBD1

CDR3: CASSYPSGSLETQYF
DNA: TGTGCCAGCAGTTACCCATCCGGGAGTTTAGAGACCCAGTACTTC
J: TRBJ2-5
size: .
V: TRBV6-6
D: .

CDR3: CASSLDRPPGKPLHF
DNA: TGTGCCAGCAGTTTAGACAGGCCCCCCGGGAAACCCCTCCACTTT
J: TRBJ1-6
size: .
V: TRBV6-5
D: .

CDR3: CASSYRLAGGTDTQYF
DNA: TGTGCCAGCAGCTACCGACTCGCGGGAGGAACAGATACGCAGTATTTT
J: TRBJ2-3
size: .
V: TRBV11-1
D: TRBD2

CDR3: CASSAGGVGNNEQFF
DNA: TGTGCCAGCAGTGCGGGGGGGGTTGGAAACAATGAGCAGTTCTTC
J: TRBJ2-1
size: .
V: TRBV28
D: TRBD2

CDR3: CASGLGTVSNQPQHF
DNA: TGTGCCAGCGGATTGGGGACAGTTAGCAATCAGCCCCAGCATTTT
J: TRBJ1-5
size: .
V: TRBV27
D: TRBD1

CDR3: CASSIVPGQEEF
DNA: TGTGCCAGTAGTATAGTGCCCGGACAGGAAGAATTT
J: TRBJ1-1
size: .
V: TRBV19
D: TRBD1

CDR3: CAWGGLADNEQFF
DNA: TGTGCCTGGGGTGGGCTAGCGGACAATGAGCAGTTCTTC
J: TRBJ2-1
size: .
V: TRBV30
D: TRBD2